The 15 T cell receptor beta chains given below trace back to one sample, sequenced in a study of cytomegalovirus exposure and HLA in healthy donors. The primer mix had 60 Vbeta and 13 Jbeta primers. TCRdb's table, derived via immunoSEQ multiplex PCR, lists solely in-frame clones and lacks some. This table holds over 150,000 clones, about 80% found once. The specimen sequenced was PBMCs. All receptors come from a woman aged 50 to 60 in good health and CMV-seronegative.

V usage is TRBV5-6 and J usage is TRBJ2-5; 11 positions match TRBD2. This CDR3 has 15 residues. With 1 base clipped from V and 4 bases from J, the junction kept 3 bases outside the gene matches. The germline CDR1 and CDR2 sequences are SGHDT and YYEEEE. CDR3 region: CASSLTLAGVETQYF. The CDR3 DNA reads TGTGCCAGCAGCTTGACACTAGCGGGAGTAGAGACCCAGTACTTC.

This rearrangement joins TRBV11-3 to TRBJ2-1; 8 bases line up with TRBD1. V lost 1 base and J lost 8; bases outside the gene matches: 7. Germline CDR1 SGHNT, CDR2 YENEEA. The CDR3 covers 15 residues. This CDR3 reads CASSLGQGAYDEQFF. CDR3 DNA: TGTGCCAGCAGCTTAGGGCAGGGGGCTTACGATGAGCAGTTCTTC.

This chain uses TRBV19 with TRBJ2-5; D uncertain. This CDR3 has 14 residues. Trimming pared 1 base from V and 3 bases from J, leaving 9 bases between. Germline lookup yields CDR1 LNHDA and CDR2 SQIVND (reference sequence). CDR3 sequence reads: CASSIVVAEETQYF. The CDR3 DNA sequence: TGTGCCAGTAGTATAGTAGTAGCTGAAGAGACCCAGTACTTC.

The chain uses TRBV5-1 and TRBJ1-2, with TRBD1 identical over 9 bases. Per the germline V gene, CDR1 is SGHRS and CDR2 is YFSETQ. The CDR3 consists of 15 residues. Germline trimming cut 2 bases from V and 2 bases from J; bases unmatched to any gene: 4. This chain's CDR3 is CASSFLGQGNYGYTF. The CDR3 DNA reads TGCGCCAGCAGCTTCCTGGGACAGGGAAACTATGGCTACACCTTC.

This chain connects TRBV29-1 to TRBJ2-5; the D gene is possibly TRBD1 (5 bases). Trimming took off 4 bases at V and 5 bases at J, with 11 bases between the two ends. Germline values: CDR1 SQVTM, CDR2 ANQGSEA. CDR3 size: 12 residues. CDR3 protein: CSVGQGRETQYF. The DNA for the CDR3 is TGCAGCGTTGGGCAGGGTAGGGAGACCCAGTACTTC.

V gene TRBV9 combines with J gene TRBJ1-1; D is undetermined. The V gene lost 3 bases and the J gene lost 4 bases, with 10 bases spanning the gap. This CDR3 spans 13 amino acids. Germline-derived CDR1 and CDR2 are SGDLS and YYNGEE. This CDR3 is CASSGDFSTEAFF. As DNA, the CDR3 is TGTGCCAGCAGCGGCGATTTCTCCACTGAAGCTTTCTTT. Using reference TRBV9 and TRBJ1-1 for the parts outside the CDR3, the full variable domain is DSGVTQTPKHLITATGQRVTLRCSPRSGDLSVYWYQQSLDQGLQFLIQYYNGEERAKGNILERFSAQQFPDLHSELNLSSLELGDSALYFCASSGDFSTEAFFGQGTRLTVV.

The CDR3 protein is CASSLSDRGEDYGYTF. CDR3 bases: TGTGCCAGCAGTTTATCCGACAGGGGTGAGGACTATGGCTACACCTTC. The chain combines TRBV27 with TRBJ1-2; 8 bases are shared with TRBD1. J was trimmed by 3 bases and V by 0 bases; bases with no gene match: 6. In germline, CDR1 is MNHEY, CDR2 SMNVEV (reference sequence). This CDR3 is built from 16 residues.

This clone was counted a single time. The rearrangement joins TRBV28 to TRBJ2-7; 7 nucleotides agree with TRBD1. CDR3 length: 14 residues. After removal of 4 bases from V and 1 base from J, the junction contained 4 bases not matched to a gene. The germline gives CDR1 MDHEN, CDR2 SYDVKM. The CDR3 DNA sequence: TGTGCCAGCAGTTCTCCGACAGGGTCCTACGAGCAGTACTTC. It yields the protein CASSSPTGSYEQYF. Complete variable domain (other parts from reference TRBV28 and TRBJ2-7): DVKVTQSSRYLVKRTGEKVFLECVQDMDHENMFWYRQDPGLGLRLIYFSYDVKMKEKGDIPEGYSVSREKKERFSLILESASTNQTSMYLCASSSPTGSYEQYFGPGTRLTVT.

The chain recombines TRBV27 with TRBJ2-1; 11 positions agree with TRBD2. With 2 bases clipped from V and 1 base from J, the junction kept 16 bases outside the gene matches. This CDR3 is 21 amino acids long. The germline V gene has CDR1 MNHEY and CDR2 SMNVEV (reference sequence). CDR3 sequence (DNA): TGTGCCAGCAGTTTACGGGTTAAGAGGCTAGCGGGGGGCTCTTCCTACAATGAGCAGTTCTTC. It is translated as CASSLRVKRLAGGSSYNEQFF.

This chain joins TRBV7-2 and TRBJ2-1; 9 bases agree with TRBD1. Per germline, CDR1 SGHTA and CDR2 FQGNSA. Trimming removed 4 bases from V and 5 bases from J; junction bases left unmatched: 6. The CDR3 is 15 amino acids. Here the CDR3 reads CASSSSGQGNNEQFF. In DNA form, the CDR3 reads TGTGCCAGCAGCTCATCGGGACAGGGAAACAATGAGCAGTTCTTC.

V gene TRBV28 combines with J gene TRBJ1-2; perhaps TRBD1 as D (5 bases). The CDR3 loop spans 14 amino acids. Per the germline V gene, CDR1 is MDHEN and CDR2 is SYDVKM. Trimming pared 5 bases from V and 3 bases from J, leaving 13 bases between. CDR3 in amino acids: CASSPWGGDYGYTF. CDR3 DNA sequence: TGTGCCAGCAGTCCTTGGGGAGGGGACTATGGCTACACCTTC.

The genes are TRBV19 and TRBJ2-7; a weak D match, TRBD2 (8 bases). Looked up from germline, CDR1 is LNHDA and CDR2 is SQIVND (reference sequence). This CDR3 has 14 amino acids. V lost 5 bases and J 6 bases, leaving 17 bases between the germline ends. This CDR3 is CASSSTGAGGEQYF. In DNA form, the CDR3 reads TGTGCCAGTAGTTCTACAGGGGCGGGGGGCGAGCAGTACTTC.

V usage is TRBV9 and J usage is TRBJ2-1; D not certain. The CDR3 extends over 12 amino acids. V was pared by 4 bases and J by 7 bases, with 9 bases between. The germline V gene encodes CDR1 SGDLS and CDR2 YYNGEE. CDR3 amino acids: CASSTTKNEQFF. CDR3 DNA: TGTGCCAGCAGCACAACAAAGAATGAGCAGTTCTTC.

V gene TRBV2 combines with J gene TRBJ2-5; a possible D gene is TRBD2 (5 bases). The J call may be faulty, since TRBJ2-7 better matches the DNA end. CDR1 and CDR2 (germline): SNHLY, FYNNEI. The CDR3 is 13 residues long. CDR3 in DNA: TGTGCCAGCAGTGCCCGGGGTCTCTACGAGCAGTACTTC. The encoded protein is CASSARGLYEQYF.

DNA for the CDR3: TGTGCCAGCACCCGAAGAGGCCCGTACCAAGAGACCCAGTACTTC. It yields the protein CASTRRGPYQETQYF. This rearrangement joins TRBV11-2 to TRBJ2-5; no firm D call. The CDR3 extends over 15 amino acids. The germline V gene has CDR1 SGHAT and CDR2 FQNNGV. V dropped 7 bases and J dropped 0 bases, with 15 bases sitting between them.